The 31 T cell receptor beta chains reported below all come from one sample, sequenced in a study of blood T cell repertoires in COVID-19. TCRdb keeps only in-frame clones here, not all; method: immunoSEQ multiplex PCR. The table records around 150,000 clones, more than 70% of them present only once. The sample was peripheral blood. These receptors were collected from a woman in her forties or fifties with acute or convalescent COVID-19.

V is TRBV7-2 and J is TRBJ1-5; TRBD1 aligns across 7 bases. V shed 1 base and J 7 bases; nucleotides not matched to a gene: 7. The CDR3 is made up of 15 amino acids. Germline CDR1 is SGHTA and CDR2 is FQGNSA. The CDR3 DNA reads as TGTGCCAGCAGCTTAGAGGGGGCGTGGGGACAGCCCCAGCATTTT. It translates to CASSLEGAWGQPQHF.

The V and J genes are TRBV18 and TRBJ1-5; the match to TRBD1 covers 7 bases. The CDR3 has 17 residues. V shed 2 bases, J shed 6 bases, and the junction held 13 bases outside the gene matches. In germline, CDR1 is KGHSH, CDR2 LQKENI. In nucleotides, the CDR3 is TGTGCCAGCTCACCAGCGACAGGGAATGTGGGAAGTCAGCCCCAGCATTTT. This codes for CASSPATGNVGSQPQHF.

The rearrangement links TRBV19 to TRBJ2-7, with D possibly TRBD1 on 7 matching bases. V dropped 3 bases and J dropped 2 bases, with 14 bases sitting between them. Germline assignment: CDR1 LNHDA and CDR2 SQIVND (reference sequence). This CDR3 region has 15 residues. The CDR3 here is CASSIGGGDPYEQYF. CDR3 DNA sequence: TGTGCCAGTAGTATCGGAGGGGGCGACCCCTACGAGCAGTACTTC. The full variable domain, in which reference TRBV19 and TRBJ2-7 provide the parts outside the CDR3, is DGGITQSPKYLFRKEGQNVTLSCEQNLNHDAMYWYRQDPGQGLRLIYYSQIVNDFQKGDIAEGYSVSREKKESFPLTVTSAQKNPTAFYLCASSIGGGDPYEQYFGPGTRLTVT.

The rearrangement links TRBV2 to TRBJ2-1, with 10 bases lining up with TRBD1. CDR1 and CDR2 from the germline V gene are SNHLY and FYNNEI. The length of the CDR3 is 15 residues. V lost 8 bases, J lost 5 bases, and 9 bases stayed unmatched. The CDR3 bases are TGTGCCAGCCGCTCCGGGACAGGGGCGGACAATGAGCAGTTCTTC. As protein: CASRSGTGADNEQFF. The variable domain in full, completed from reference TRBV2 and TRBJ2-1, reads EPEVTQTPSHQVTQMGQEVILRCVPISNHLYFYWYRQILGQKVEFLVSFYNNEISEKSEIFDDQFSVERPDGSNFTLKIRSTKLEDSAMYFCASRSGTGADNEQFFGPGTRLTVL.

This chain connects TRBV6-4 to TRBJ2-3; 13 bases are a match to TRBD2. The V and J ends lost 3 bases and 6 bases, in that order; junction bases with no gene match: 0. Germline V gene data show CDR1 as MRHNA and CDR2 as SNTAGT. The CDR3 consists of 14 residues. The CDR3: CASSEGLAGDTQYF. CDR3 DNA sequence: TGTGCCAGCAGTGAGGGACTAGCGGGGGATACGCAGTATTTT.

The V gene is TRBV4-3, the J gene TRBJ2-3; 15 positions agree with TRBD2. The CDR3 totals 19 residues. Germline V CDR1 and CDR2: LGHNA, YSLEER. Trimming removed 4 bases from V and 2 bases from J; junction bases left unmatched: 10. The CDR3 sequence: CASSREGLAGGPNTDTQYF. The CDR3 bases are TGCGCCAGCAGCCGAGAGGGACTAGCGGGGGGTCCCAACACAGATACGCAGTATTTT.

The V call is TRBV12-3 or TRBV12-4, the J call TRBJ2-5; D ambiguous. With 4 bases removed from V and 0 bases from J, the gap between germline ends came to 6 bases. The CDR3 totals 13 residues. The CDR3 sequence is CASSSGYQETQYF. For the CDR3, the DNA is TGTGCCAGCAGTTCCGGGTACCAAGAGACCCAGTACTTC.

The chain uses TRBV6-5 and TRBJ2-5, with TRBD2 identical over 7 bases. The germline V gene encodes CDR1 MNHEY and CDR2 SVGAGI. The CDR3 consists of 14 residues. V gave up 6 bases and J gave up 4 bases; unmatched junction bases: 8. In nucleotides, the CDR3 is TGTGCCAGCAGATCGAGGGACTATCTAGAGACCCAGTACTTC. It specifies CASRSRDYLETQYF.

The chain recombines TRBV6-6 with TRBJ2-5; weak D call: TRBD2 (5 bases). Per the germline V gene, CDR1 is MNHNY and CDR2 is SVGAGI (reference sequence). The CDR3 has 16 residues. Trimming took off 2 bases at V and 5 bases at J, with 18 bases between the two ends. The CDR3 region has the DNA TGTGCCAGCAGTTACCCGAGGGATGTTTTGGCGGAGACCCAGTACTTC. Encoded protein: CASSYPRDVLAETQYF.

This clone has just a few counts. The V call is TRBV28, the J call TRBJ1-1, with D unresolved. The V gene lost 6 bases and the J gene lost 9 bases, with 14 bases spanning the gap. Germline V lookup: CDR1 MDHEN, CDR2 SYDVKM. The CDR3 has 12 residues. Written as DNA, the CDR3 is TGTGCCAGCAGCCCGCCAGATACCCAAGCTTTCTTT. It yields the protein CASSPPDTQAFF.

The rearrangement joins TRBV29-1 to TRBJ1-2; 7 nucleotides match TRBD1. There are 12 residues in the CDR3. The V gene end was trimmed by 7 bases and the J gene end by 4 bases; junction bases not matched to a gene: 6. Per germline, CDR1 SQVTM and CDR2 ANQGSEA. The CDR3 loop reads CSAPGGGYGYTF. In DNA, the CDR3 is TGCAGCGCCCCAGGGGGAGGCTATGGCTACACCTTC.

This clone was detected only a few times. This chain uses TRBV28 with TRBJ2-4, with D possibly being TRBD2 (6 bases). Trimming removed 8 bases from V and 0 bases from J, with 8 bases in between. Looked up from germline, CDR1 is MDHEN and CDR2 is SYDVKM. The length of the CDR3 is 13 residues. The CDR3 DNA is TGTGCCAGCTGGGGGGTAGCCAAAAACATTCAGTACTTC. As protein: CASWGVAKNIQYF. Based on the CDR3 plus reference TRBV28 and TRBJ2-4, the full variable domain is DVKVTQSSRYLVKRTGEKVFLECVQDMDHENMFWYRQDPGLGLRLIYFSYDVKMKEKGDIPEGYSVSREKKERFSLILESASTNQTSMYLCASWGVAKNIQYFGAGTRLSVL.

The CDR3 spells CASTPLPGNSPLHF. DNA of the CDR3: TGTGCCAGCACCCCTCTTCCGGGAAATTCACCCCTCCACTTT. J is TRBJ1-6 and V is TRBV2, with D unclear. Germline CDR1 reads SNHLY; CDR2 reads FYNNEI. V gave up 7 bases and J gave up 7 bases, with 14 bases separating them. The CDR3 is made up of 14 amino acids.

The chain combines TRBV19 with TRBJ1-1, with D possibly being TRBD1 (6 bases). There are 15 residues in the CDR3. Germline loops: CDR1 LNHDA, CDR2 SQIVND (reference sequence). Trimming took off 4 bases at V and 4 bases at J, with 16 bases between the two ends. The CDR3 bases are TGTGCCAGTAGTAAGGGGGTTCGACAGATCACTGAAGCTTTCTTT. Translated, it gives CASSKGVRQITEAFF.

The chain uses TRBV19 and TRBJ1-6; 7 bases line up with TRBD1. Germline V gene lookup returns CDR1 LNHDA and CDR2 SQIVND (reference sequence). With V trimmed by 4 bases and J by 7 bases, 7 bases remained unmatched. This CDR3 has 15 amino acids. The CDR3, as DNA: TGTGCCAGTAGTACGCGACAGGGAATAAATTCACCCCTCCACTTT. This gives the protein CASSTRQGINSPLHF.

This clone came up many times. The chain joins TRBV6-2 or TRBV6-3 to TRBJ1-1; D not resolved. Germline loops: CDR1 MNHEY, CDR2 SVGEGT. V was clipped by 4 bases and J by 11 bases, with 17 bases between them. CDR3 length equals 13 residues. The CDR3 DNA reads TGTGCCAGCAGTTCGGGAACCTGGATGTGGGCTTTCTTT. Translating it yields CASSSGTWMWAFF.

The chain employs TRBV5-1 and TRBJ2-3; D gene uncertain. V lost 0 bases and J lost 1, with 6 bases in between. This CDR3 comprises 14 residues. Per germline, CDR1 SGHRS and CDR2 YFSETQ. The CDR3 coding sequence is TGCGCCAGCAGCTTGGACAAACGCACAGATACGCAGTATTTT. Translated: CASSLDKRTDTQYF.

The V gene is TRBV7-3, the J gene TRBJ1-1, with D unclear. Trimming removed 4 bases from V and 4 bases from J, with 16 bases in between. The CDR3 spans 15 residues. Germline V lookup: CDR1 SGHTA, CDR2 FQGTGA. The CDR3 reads CASSSPSEGITEAFF. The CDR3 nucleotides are TGTGCCAGCAGCTCACCCTCAGAGGGCATCACTGAAGCTTTCTTT. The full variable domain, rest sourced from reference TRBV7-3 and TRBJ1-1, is GAGVSQTPSNKVTEKGKYVELRCDPISGHTALYWYRQSLGQGPEFLIYFQGTGAADDSGLPNDRFFAVRPEGSVSTLKIQRTERGDSAVYLCASSSPSEGITEAFFGQGTRLTVV.

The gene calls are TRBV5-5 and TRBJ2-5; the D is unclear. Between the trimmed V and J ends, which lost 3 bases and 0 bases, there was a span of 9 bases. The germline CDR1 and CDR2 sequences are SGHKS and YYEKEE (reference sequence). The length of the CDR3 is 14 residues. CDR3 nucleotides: TGTGCCAGCAGCTATCTCGTGTACCAAGAGACCCAGTACTTC. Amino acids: CASSYLVYQETQYF.

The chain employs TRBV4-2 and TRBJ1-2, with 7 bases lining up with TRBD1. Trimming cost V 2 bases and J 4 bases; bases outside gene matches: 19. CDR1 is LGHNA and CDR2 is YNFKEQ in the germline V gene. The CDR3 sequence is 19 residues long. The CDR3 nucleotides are TGTGCCAGCAGCCAACGACCGGGACAGCAACCACAAACTTTCTATGGCTACACCTTC. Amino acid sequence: CASSQRPGQQPQTFYGYTF.

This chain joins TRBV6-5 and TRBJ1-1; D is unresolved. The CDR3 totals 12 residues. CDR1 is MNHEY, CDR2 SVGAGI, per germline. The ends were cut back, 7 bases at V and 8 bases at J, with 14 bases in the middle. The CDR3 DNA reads TGTGCCAGCAAGACACCCCGTGGGGAAGCTTTCTTT. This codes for CASKTPRGEAFF.

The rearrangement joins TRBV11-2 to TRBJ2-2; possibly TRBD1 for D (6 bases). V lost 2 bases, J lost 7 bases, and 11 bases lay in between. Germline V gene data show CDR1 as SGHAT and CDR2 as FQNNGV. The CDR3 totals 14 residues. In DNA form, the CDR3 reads TGTGCCAGCAGCTTACAGGGGCTAGGCGGGGAGCTGTTTTTT. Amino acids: CASSLQGLGGELFF. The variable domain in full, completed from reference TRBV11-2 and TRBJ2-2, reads EAGVAQSPRYKIIEKRQSVAFWCNPISGHATLYWYQQILGQGPKLLIQFQNNGVVDDSQLPKDRFSAERLKGVDSTLKIQPAKLEDSAVYLCASSLQGLGGELFFGEGSRLTVL.

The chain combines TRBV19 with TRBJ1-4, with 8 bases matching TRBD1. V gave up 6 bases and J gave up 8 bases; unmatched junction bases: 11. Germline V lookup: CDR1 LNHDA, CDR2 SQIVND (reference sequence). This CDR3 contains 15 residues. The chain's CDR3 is CASRWRRQGNEKLFF. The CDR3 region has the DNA TGTGCCAGTAGATGGAGGAGACAGGGGAACGAAAAACTGTTTTTT.

Here the CDR3 reads CASSSPGADNSPLHF. The CDR3 region has the DNA TGCGCCAGCAGCTCCCCAGGGGCTGATAATTCACCCCTCCACTTT. The chain couples TRBV5-1 to TRBJ1-6, with a tentative D call TRBD1 (6 bases). The CDR3 covers 15 residues. The V gene's germline CDR1 is SGHRS and CDR2 YFSETQ. With 3 bases removed from V and 5 bases from J, the gap between germline ends came to 12 bases. Complete variable domain (other parts from reference TRBV5-1 and TRBJ1-6): KAGVTQTPRYLIKTRGQQVTLSCSPISGHRSVSWYQQTPGQGLQFLFEYFSETQRNKGNFPGRFSGRQFSNSRSEMNVSTLELGDSALYLCASSSPGADNSPLHFGNGTRLTVT.

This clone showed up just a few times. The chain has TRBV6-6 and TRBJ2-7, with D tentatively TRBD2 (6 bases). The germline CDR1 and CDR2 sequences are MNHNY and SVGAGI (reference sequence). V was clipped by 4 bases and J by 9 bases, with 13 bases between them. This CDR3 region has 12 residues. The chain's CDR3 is CASSSGGDWQYF. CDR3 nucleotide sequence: TGTGCCAGCAGTTCCGGAGGGGATTGGCAGTACTTC.

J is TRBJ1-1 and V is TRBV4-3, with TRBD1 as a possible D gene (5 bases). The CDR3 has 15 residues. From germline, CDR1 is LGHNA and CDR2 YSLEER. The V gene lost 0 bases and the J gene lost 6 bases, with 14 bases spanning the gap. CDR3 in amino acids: CASSQDRGGSAEAFF. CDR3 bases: TGCGCCAGCAGCCAAGATCGCGGGGGATCCGCTGAAGCTTTCTTT.

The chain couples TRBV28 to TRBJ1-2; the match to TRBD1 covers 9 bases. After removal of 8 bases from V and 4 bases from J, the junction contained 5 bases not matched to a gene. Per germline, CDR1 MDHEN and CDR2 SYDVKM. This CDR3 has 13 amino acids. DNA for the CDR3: TGTGCCAGCGGCCTACAGGGGGCCTATGGCTACACCTTC. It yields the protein CASGLQGAYGYTF.

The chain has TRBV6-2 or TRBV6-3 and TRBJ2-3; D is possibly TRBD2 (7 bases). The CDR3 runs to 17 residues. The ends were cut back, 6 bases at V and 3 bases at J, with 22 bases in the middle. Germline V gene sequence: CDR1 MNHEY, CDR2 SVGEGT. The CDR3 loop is CASSRTSWGGRTDTQYF. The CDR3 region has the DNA TGTGCCAGCAGCCGTACCTCATGGGGGGGCAGGACAGATACGCAGTATTTT.

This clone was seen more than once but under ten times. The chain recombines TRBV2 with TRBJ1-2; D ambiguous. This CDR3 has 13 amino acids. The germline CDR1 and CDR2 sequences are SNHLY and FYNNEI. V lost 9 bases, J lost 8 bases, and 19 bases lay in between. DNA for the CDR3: TGTGCCAGTCGATTTGCTGAGGGATCCGGCTACACCTTC. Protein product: CASRFAEGSGYTF. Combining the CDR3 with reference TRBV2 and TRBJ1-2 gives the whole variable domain EPEVTQTPSHQVTQMGQEVILRCVPISNHLYFYWYRQILGQKVEFLVSFYNNEISEKSEIFDDQFSVERPDGSNFTLKIRSTKLEDSAMYFCASRFAEGSGYTFGSGTRLTVV.

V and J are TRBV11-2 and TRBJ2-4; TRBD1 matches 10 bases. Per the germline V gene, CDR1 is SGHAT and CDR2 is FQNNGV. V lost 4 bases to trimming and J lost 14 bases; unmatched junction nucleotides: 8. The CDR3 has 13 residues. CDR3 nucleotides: TGTGCCAGCAGCTCTAGACAGGGGGCCGAAGAGTACTTC. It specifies CASSSRQGAEEYF.

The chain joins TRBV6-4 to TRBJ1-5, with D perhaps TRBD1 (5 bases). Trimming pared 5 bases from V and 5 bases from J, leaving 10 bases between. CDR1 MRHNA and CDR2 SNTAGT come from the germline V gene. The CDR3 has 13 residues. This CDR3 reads CASSTRGDQPQHF. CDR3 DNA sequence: TGTGCCAGCAGTACCCGGGGGGATCAGCCCCAGCATTTT.